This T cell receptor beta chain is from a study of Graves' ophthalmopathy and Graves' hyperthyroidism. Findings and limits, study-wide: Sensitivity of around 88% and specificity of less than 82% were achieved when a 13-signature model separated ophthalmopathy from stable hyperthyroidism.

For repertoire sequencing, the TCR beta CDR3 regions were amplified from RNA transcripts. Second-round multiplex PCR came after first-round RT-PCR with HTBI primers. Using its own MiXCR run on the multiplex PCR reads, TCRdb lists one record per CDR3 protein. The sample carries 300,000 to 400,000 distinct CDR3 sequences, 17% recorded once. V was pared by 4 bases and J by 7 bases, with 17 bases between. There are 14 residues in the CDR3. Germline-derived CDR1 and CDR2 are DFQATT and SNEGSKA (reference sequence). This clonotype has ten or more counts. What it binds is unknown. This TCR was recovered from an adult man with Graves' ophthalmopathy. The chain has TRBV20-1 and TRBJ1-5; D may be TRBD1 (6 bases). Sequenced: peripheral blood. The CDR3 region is CSAKGETAGQPQHF. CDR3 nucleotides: TGCAGTGCTAAGGGGGAGACGGCGGGACAGCCCCAGCATTTT.